A single sample is the source of the 16 T cell receptor beta chains below, sequenced in a study of metastatic and nonmetastatic thyroid tumors (TCRdb year 2020). None of the patients had been given any treatment before thyroid surgery. The library came from PCR. This sample was sequenced with an Illumina HiSeq 4000. TCRdb's own reprocessing of the public reads used fastp at Q25 and MiXCR and kept productive beta chains. A total of about 24,000 clones appear in this sample, 10% to 15% of them only once. The ten largest clonotypes hold 14% of the sample. Sample: blood. The receptors were sampled from a female donor with papillary thyroid cancer or a benign thyroid nodule (not recorded which). Some clones in this sample may be carry-over from other donors' samples.

This clone was found many times. The J gene is TRBJ2-1, the V gene TRBV11-2, with 9 bases lining up with TRBD1. Losses at the gene ends were 5 bases for V and 4 bases for J; bases not matched to a gene: 6. Per germline, CDR1 SGHAT and CDR2 FQNNGV. The CDR3 has 15 residues. CDR3 bases: TGTGCCAGCAGCAAAGACAGGGGGACATACAATGAGCAGTTCTTC. This encodes CASSKDRGTYNEQFF.

The chain links TRBV28 to TRBJ1-5; D is possibly TRBD1 (6 bases). This CDR3 is built from 16 residues. Trimming cost V 7 bases and J 3 bases, with 19 bases left between them. Germline V gene sequence: CDR1 MDHEN, CDR2 SYDVKM. CDR3 bases: TGTGCCAGCAAACATAAGGACAGTCTCCACAATCAGCCCCAGCATTTT. Its translation: CASKHKDSLHNQPQHF.

The sample holds many counts of this clone. This rearrangement joins TRBV28 to TRBJ2-7; D is perhaps TRBD1 (6 bases). Germline CDR1 and CDR2: MDHEN and SYDVKM. The CDR3 spans 12 residues. With 6 bases removed from V and 4 bases from J, the gap between germline ends came to 10 bases. The CDR3 loop is CASRLQGYEQYF. DNA for the CDR3: TGTGCCAGCAGACTACAGGGTTACGAGCAGTACTTC.

This clone is judged medium-sized (0.01 to 0.1%). This sequence joins TRBV19 and TRBJ1-5; TRBD1 matches at 7 bases. The V gene end was trimmed by 5 bases and the J gene end by 9 bases; junction bases not matched to a gene: 7. CDR3 length: 13 amino acids. Per germline, CDR1 LNHDA and CDR2 SQIVND (reference sequence). CDR3 DNA: TGTGCCAGTAGTGCGACAGGGCCACGGCCCCAGCATTTT. Amino acid sequence: CASSATGPRPQHF.

The rearrangement joins TRBV20-1 to TRBJ2-1, with 12 bases identical to TRBD2. The CDR3 length is 15 residues. V lost 8 bases and J lost 8; bases outside the gene matches: 13. The germline gives CDR1 DFQATT, CDR2 SNEGSKA (reference sequence). The chain's CDR3 is CSSPKASGRVDEQFF. The CDR3 coding sequence is TGCAGTAGTCCGAAGGCTAGCGGGAGGGTAGATGAGCAGTTCTTC.

In its sample, this clone was seen many times. The V call is TRBV7-9, the J call TRBJ1-1; D uncertain. V was trimmed by 1 base and J by 0 bases, leaving 3 bases between them. This CDR3 is 13 amino acids long. Germline-derived CDR1 and CDR2 are SEHNR and FQNEAQ (reference sequence). As DNA, the CDR3 is TGTGCCAGCAGCTTAGATTTGAACACTGAAGCTTTCTTT. Translation gives CASSLDLNTEAFF.

This clone was counted many times. The chain has TRBV19 and TRBJ2-6, with a tentative D call TRBD1 (7 bases). The ends were cut back, 7 bases at V and 2 bases at J, with 12 bases in the middle. Germline V CDR1 and CDR2: LNHDA, SQIVND (reference sequence). The CDR3 has 15 residues. The DNA for the CDR3 is TGTGCCAGTACCCAGGGGGGAACTGGGGCCAACGTCCTGACTTTC. It codes for CASTQGGTGANVLTF.

This clone appeared a few times. CDR3 amino acids: CASSLATGELFF. CDR3 coding DNA: TGTGCCAGCAGCTTAGCCACCGGGGAGCTGTTTTTT. The chain carries TRBV7-6 and TRBJ2-2; no reliable D call. The CDR3 loop spans 12 amino acids. Per the germline V gene, CDR1 is SGHVS and CDR2 is FNYEAQ. V was trimmed by 0 bases and J by 4 bases, leaving 0 bases between them.

Ten or more counts support this clone. V usage is TRBV27 and J usage is TRBJ1-2; perhaps TRBD1 as D (5 bases). V lost 0 bases and J lost 9, with 17 bases in between. The CDR3 covers 15 residues. Germline-derived CDR1 and CDR2 are MNHEY and SMNVEV (reference sequence). CDR3: CASSLSSGTGLSYTF. CDR3 in DNA: TGTGCCAGCAGTTTATCGTCCGGGACCGGGCTAAGCTACACCTTC.

The chain has TRBV18 and TRBJ1-3; TRBD1 aligns across 11 bases. Germline values: CDR1 KGHSH, CDR2 LQKENI. The trim removed 2 bases at V and 8 bases at J, leaving 5 bases unmatched. This CDR3 is built from 15 residues. In nucleotides, the CDR3 is TGTGCCAGCTCACCAGGACAGGGGGCGATGGACACCATATATTTT. Residues: CASSPGQGAMDTIYF.

This clone has ten or more counts. This chain connects TRBV12-3 or TRBV12-4 to TRBJ2-5, with 7 bases aligning to TRBD1. With V trimmed by 6 bases and J by 1 base, 17 bases remained unmatched. The CDR3 has 18 residues. CDR3: CASSRARLGQTPQETQYF. For the CDR3, the DNA is TGTGCCAGCAGCCGGGCCCGGCTGGGACAGACGCCCCAAGAGACCCAGTACTTC.

Many counts were recorded for this clone. The genes are TRBV2 and TRBJ2-3, with 8 bases fitting TRBD2. CDR3 size: 14 residues. The ends lost 7 bases at V and 4 bases at J; junction bases unmatched: 7. Per germline, CDR1 SNHLY and CDR2 FYNNEI. CDR3 sequence (DNA): TGTGCCAGCATGGGCGGGAGGCTCCCAGATACGCAGTATTTT. As protein: CASMGGRLPDTQYF. Supplemented by reference TRBV2 and TRBJ2-3, the full variable domain reads EPEVTQTPSHQVTQMGQEVILRCVPISNHLYFYWYRQILGQKVEFLVSFYNNEISEKSEIFDDQFSVERPDGSNFTLKIRSTKLEDSAMYFCASMGGRLPDTQYFGPGTRLTVL.

This clone was detected many times. V gene TRBV28 combines with J gene TRBJ2-3, with D unresolved. The CDR3 contains 12 residues. Germline CDR1 reads MDHEN; CDR2 reads SYDVKM. Trimming shortened V by 5 bases and J by 5 bases, and 8 bases separated the two germline ends. The CDR3 DNA sequence: TGTGCCAGCAGTACCCGACGAGATACGCAGTATTTT. Translating gives CASSTRRDTQYF.

The table lists this clone with many counts. This sequence joins TRBV7-9 and TRBJ1-5; tentative D call: TRBD1 (5 bases). This CDR3 is built from 14 residues. V was trimmed by 5 bases and J by 7 bases, leaving 15 bases between them. Germline V gene sequence: CDR1 SEHNR, CDR2 FQNEAQ (reference sequence). CDR3 loop: CASSPGGGPQPQHF. For the CDR3, the DNA is TGTGCCAGCAGCCCGGGGGGTGGGCCGCAGCCCCAGCATTTT.

The J gene is TRBJ1-1, the V gene TRBV6-2 or TRBV6-3; 7 nucleotides agree with TRBD1. Germline assignment: CDR1 MNHEY and CDR2 SVGEGT. This CDR3 spans 14 amino acids. J gave up 3 bases and V 2 bases, and 3 bases lay outside the gene matches. The CDR3 DNA is TGTGCCAGCAGTTACGACAGGGAGGACACTGAAGCTTTCTTT. Residues: CASSYDREDTEAFF.

As regards this clone: A read error may explain this, as a much larger clone is one base away. The conserved closing phenylalanine or tryptophan is absent in this CDR3, likely reflecting a read error. The chain carries TRBV20-1 and TRBJ1-5; TRBD1 matches at 11 bases. The CDR3 is made up of 15 amino acids. Germline V lookup: CDR1 DFQATT, CDR2 SNEGSKA (reference sequence). The V segment lost 0 bases and the J segment 7 bases; nucleotides outside the gene matches: 5. The CDR3 region is CSARDGTGGDQPQHL. DNA of the CDR3: TGCAGTGCTAGAGACGGGACAGGGGGGGACCAGCCCCAGCATCTT.